This T cell receptor (beta chain) was recorded in a study of blood T cell repertoires in COVID-19. Background on the study: PBMCs, B-cell-depleted T cells, or T cells provided the cDNA or gDNA that made up the material.

Methods used by the authors: From reference gene primer amplification, estimates of nucleated cell counts were derived. Sequencing was performed with immunoSEQ multiplex PCR; in TCRdb, only in-frame clones are kept and a portion is missing. V and J calls and clone size follow that table, whereas D and trimming were derived from the DNA. The profile shows around 40,000 clones, 89% of them singletons. This clone was recorded once. V shed 6 bases and J shed 9 bases, with 18 bases lying between them. The CDR3 is made up of 15 amino acids. The germline gives CDR1 ENHRY, CDR2 SYGVKD. Sequencing used peripheral blood. The receptor was isolated from a human donor in a cohort sampled during active COVID-19. The V gene is TRBV10-3, the J gene TRBJ1-6; D is possibly TRBD1 (6 bases). CDR3 coding DNA: TGTGCCATCAGGACCTCAACAGGGTCGGTTTCACCCCTCCACTTT. This translates into CAIRTSTGSVSPLHF.